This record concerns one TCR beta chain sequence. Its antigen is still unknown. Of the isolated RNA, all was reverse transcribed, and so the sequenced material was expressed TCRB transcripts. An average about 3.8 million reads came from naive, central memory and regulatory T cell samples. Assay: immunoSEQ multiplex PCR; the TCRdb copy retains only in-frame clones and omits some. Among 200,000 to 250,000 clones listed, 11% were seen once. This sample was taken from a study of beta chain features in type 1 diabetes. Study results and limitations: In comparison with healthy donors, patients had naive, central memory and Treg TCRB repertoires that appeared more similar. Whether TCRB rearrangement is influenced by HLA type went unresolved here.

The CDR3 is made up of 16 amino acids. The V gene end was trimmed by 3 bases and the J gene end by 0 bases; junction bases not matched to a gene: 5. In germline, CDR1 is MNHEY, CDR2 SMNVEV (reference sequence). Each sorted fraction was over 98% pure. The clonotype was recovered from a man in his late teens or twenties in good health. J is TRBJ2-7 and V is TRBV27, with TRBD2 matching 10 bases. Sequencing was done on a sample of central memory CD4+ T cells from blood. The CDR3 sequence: CASSLGSGRSSYEQYF. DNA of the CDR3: TGTGCCAGCAGTTTGGGTAGCGGGAGGAGCTCCTACGAGCAGTACTTC.